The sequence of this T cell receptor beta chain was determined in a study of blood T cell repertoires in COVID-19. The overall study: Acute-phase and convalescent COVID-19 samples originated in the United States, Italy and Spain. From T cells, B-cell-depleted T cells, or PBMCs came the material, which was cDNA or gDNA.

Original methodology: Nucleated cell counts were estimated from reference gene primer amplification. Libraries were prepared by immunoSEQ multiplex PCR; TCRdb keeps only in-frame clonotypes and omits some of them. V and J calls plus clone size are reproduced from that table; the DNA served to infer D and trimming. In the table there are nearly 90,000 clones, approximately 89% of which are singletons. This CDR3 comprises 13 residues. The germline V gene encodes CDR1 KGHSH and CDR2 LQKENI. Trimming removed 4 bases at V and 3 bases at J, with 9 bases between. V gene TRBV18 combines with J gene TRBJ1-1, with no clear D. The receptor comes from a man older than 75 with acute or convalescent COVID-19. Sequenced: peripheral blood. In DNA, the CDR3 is TGTGCCAGCTCACTGCGGTGTGACACTGAAGCTTTCTTT. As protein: CASSLRCDTEAFF.